These 10 T cell receptor beta chains were all obtained from the same sample, sequenced in a study of T cells in women clearing cervical HPV infection. Sequencing used immunoSEQ multiplex PCR; TCRdb keeps in-frame clones, though not all of them. This sample's clone table lists approximately 30,000 clones. Sequenced: blood buffy coat. These TCRs come from a woman aged 18 to 75 with a cervical HPV16 infection that either progressed to CIN3+ or cleared (not recorded which).

As regards this clone: Read sequence stops 3 residues before the CDR3 end, and the germline J gene provides the missing end. The chain is built from TRBV12-3 or TRBV12-4 and TRBJ2-5; D is undetermined. The CDR3 covers 13 residues. The ends were cut back, 6 bases at V and 7 bases at J, with 15 bases in the middle. This chain's CDR3 is CASSPSGRGTQYF. The sequenced part of the CDR3 DNA is TGTGCCAGCAGCCCCAGTGGCCGTGGGACC.

This CDR3 is CSARAGADEQYF. The CDR3 bases that were read are TGCAGTGCTAGGGCAGGGGCCGACGAG. The chain recombines TRBV20-1 with TRBJ2-7; D is perhaps TRBD1 (6 bases). The read terminates 3 residues before the CDR3 end, so the remaining end is supplied by the germline J gene. Trimming removed 3 bases from V and 5 bases from J, with 11 bases in between. The CDR3 runs to 12 residues. CDR1 is DFQATT, CDR2 SNEGSKA, per germline (reference sequence).

Concerning this clone: The CDR3 end lies 3 residues beyond the end of the read and is filled in from the germline J gene. The rearrangement joins TRBV2 to TRBJ2-3; TRBD1 matches 7 bases. This CDR3 spans 13 amino acids. Germline CDR1 is SNHLY and CDR2 is FYNNEI. CDR3 bases read: TGTGCCAGCAGCATAGACAGGGTAGAGACG. The encoded protein is CASSIDRVET. The whole CDR3 sequence reads CASSIDRVETQYF.

On this clone: The CDR3 end falls 3 residues outside the read, so it is completed with the germline J gene. V usage is TRBV7-2 and J usage is TRBJ1-6; D gene unclear. This CDR3 region has 13 residues. Trimming took off 4 bases at V and 11 bases at J, with 12 bases between the two ends. The germline CDR1 and CDR2 sequences are SGHTA and FQGNSA. The CDR3 bases that were read are TGTGCCAGCAGCTCCTCCAGGTTAACACCC. This gives the protein CASSSSRLTP. The CDR3, in full, reads CASSSSRLTPLHF.

As regards this clone: Coverage ceases 3 residues before the CDR3 finishes, and the germline J gene fills in the end. The chain carries TRBV2 and TRBJ1-6, with D perhaps TRBD1 (5 bases). The CDR3 covers 14 residues. Per the germline V gene, CDR1 is SNHLY and CDR2 is FYNNEI. V was clipped by 10 bases and J by 10 bases, with 20 bases between them. The covered CDR3 bases are TGTGCCACTCGGAGTGGGGCCGGGGGATCACCC. This gives the protein CATRSGAGGSP. The full-length CDR3 reads as CATRSGAGGSPLHF.

CDR3 residues: CASSQGTVNDYTF. The sequenced CDR3 bases are TGTGCCAGCAGCCAAGGGACAGTAAACGAC. The chain carries TRBV6-2 or TRBV6-3 and TRBJ1-2; TRBD1 matches 7 bases. The missing CDR3 end, 3 residues past where the read stops, is filled in from the germline J gene. The CDR3 spans 13 residues. CDR1 is MNHEY, CDR2 SVGEGT, per germline.

Details on this clone: The observed sequence ends 3 residues before the CDR3 terminus, with the missing tail filled in from the germline J gene. V usage is TRBV7-9 and J usage is TRBJ2-5; 11 bases match TRBD1. Germline lookup yields CDR1 SEHNR and CDR2 FQNEAQ (reference sequence). The length of the CDR3 is 14 residues. The J segment lost 4 bases and the V segment lost 5 bases, leaving 3 bases of the junction unmatched. Incomplete CDR3 DNA: TGTGCCAGCAGCAGGACAGGGGGCGGAGAGACC. Translating it yields CASSRTGGGET. The entire CDR3 is CASSRTGGGETQYF.

A word on this clone: The read halts 3 residues ahead of the CDR3 end, with the missing end drawn from the germline J gene. This chain connects TRBV18 to TRBJ2-5; D may be TRBD1 (5 bases). The CDR3 runs 15 residues. CDR1 is KGHSH and CDR2 is LQKENI in the germline V gene. V was trimmed by 2 bases and J by 3 bases, leaving 13 bases between them. CDR3 sequence reads: CASSPGQGTEETQYF. The part of the CDR3 DNA that was read is TGTGCCAGCTCACCAGGGCAGGGTACGGAAGAGACC.

Regarding this clone: The CDR3 end is not reached by the read, which stops 3 residues before it; the germline J gene fills it in. The chain combines TRBV20-1 with TRBJ1-6, with D unclear. CDR1 and CDR2 (germline): DFQATT, SNEGSKA (reference sequence). V dropped 0 bases and J dropped 9 bases, with 6 bases sitting between them. The length of the CDR3 is 12 residues. CDR3 amino acids: CSARDQSSPLHF. Partial CDR3 DNA: TGCAGTGCTAGAGATCAGAGTTCACCC.

This chain's CDR3 is CASRNTGGYGYTF. CDR3 DNA (partial): TGTGCCAGTAGGAACACAGGGGGCTATGGC. The rearrangement joins TRBV19 to TRBJ1-2; the match to TRBD1 covers 8 bases. The read halts 3 residues ahead of the CDR3 end, with the missing end drawn from the germline J gene. The germline V gene encodes CDR1 LNHDA and CDR2 SQIVND (reference sequence). Trimming cost V 6 bases and J 4 bases; bases outside gene matches: 4. The CDR3 contains 13 residues.